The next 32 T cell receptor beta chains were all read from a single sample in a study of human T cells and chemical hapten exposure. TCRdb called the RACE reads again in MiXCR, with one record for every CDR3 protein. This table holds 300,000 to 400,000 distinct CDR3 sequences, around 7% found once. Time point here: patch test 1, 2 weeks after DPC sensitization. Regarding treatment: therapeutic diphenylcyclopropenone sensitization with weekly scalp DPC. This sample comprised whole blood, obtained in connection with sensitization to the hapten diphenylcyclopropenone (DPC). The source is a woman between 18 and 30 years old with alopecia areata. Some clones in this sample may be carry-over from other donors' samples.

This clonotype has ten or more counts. The CDR3 DNA reads TGTGCCATCAGGGGGGGGGCGACAGATACGCAGTATTTT. Translation: CAIRGGATDTQYF. V gene TRBV10-3 combines with J gene TRBJ2-3, with TRBD2 as a possible D gene (7 bases). The V and J ends lost 6 bases and 3 bases respectively, with 10 bases between them. Germline V gene lookup returns CDR1 ENHRY and CDR2 SYGVKD. CDR3 length equals 13 residues.

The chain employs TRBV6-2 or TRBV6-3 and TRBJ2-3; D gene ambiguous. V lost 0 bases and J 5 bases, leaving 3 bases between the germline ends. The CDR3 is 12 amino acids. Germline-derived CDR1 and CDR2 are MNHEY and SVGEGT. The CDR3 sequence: CASSYSVDTQYF. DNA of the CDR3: TGTGCCAGCAGTTACTCGGTAGATACGCAGTATTTT.

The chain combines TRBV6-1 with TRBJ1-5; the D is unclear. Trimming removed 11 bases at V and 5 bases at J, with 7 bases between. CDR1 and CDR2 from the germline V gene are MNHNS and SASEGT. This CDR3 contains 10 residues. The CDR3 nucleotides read TGTGCCGCCAATTATCAGCCCCAGCATTTT. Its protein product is CAANYQPQHF.

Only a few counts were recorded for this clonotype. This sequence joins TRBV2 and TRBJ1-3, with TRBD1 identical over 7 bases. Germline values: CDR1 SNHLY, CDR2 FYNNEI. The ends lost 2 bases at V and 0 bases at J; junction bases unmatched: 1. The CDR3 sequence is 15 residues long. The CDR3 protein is CASSERTGSGNTIYF. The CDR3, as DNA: TGTGCCAGCAGTGAACGGACAGGCTCTGGAAACACCATATATTTT.

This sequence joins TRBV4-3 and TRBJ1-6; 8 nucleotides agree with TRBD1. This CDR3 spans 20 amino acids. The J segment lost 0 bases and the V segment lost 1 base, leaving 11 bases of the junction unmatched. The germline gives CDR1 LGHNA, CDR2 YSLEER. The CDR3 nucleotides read TGCGCCAGCAGCCAAGGTGGTCCGGGACAGGCGAGCTCCTATAATTCACCCCTCCACTTT. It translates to CASSQGGPGQASSYNSPLHF.

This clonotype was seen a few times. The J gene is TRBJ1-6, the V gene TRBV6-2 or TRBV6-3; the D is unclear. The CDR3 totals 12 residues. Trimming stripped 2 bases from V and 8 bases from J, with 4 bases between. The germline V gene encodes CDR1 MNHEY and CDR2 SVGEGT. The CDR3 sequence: CASSYVYSPLHF. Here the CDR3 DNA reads TGTGCCAGCAGTTACGTTTATTCACCCCTCCACTTT.

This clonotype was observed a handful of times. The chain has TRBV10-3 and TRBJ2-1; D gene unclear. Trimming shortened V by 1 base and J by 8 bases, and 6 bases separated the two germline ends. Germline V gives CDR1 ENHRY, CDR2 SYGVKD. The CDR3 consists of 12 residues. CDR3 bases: TGTGCCATCAGTGAGTTTTGGTATGAGCAGTTCTTC. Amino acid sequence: CAISEFWYEQFF.

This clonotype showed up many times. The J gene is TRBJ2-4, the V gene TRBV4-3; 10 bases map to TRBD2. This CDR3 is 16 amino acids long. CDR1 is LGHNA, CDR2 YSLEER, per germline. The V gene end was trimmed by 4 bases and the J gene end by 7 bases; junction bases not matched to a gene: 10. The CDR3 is CASSRVRAGGPNIQYF. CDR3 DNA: TGCGCCAGCAGCCGGGTCCGAGCGGGGGGGCCGAACATTCAGTACTTC.

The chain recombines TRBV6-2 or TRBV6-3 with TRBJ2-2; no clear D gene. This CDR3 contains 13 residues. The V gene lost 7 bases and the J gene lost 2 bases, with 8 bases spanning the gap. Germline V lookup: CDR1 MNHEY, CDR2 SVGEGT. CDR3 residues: CASITDNTGELFF. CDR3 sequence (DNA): TGTGCCAGCATCACAGACAACACCGGGGAGCTGTTTTTT.

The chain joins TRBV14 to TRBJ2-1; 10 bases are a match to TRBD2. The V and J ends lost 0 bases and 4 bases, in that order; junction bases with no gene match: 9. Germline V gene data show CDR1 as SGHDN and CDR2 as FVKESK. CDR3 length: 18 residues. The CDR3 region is CASSQDKSGGAEYNEQFF. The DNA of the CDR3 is TGTGCCAGCAGCCAAGATAAGAGCGGGGGGGCAGAGTACAATGAGCAGTTCTTC.

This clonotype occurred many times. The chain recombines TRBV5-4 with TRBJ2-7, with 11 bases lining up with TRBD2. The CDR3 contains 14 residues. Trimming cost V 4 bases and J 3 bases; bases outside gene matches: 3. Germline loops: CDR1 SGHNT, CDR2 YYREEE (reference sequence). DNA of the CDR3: TGTGCCAGCAGCCCGGGACTAGCGGACTACGAGCAGTACTTC. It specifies CASSPGLADYEQYF.

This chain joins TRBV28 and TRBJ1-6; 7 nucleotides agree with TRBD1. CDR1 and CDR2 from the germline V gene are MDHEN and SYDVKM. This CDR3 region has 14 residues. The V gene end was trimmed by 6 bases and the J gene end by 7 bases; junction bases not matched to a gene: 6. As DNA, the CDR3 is TGTGCCAGCAGCCTGGGACAGATAAATTCACCCCTCCACTTT. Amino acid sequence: CASSLGQINSPLHF. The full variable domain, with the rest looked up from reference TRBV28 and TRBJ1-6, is DVKVTQSSRYLVKRTGEKVFLECVQDMDHENMFWYRQDPGLGLRLIYFSYDVKMKEKGDIPEGYSVSREKKERFSLILESASTNQTSMYLCASSLGQINSPLHFGNGTRLTVT.

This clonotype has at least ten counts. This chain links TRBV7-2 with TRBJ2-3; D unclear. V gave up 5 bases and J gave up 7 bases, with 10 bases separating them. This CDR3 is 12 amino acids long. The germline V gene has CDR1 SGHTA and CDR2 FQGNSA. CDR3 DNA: TGTGCCAGCAGCCCTCCCGGCTATACGCAGTATTTT. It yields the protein CASSPPGYTQYF.

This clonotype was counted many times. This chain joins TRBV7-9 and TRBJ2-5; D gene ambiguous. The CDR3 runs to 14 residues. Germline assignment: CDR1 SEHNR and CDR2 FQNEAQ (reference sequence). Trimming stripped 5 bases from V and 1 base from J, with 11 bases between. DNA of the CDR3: TGTGCCAGCAGCCCTAGGTCCGCCCAAGAGACCCAGTACTTC. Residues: CASSPRSAQETQYF. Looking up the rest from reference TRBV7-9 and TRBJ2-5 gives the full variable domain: DTGVSQNPRHKITKRGQNVTFRCDPISEHNRLYWYRQTLGQGPEFLTYFQNEAQLEKSRLLSDRFSAERPKGSFSTLEIQRTEQGDSAMYLCASSPRSAQETQYFGPGTRLLVL.

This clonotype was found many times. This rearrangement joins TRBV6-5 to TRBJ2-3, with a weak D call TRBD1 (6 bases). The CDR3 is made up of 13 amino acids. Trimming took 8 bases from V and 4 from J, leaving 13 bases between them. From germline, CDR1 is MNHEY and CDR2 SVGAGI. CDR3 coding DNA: TGTGCCAGCCGTCAACAGGGCTCAGATACGCAGTATTTT. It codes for CASRQQGSDTQYF.

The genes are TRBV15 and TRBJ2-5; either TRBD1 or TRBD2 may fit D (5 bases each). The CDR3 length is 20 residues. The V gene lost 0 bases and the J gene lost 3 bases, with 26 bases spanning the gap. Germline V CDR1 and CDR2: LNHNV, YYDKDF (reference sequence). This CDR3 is CATSRDPSIMGVGPEETQYF. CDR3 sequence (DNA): TGTGCCACCAGCAGAGATCCGAGTATTATGGGGGTCGGGCCAGAAGAGACCCAGTACTTC.

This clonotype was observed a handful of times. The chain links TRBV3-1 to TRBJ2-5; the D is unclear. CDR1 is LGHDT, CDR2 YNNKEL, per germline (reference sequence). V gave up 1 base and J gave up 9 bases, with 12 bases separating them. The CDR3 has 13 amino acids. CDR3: CASSQGELRPQYF. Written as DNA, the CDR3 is TGTGCCAGCAGCCAAGGGGAACTCCGCCCCCAGTACTTC.

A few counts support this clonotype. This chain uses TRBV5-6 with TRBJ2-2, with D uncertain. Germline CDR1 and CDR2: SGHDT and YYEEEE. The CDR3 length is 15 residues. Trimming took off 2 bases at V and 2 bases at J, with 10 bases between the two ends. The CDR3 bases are TGTGCCAGCAGCTTCGTCGGCGGCAACACCGGGGAGCTGTTTTTT. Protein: CASSFVGGNTGELFF.

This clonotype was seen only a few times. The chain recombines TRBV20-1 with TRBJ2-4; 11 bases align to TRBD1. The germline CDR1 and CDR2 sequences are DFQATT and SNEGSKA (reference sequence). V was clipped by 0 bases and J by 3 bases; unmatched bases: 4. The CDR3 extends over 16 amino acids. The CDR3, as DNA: TGCAGTGCTAGAGATCGGGACAGGGGGGACAAAAACATTCAGTACTTC. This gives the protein CSARDRDRGDKNIQYF.

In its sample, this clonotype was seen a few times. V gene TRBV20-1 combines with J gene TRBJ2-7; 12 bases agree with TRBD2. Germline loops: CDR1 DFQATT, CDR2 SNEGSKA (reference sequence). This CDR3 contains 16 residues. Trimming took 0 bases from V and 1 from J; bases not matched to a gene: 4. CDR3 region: CSARDALAGGSYEQYF. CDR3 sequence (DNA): TGCAGTGCTAGAGATGCGCTAGCGGGGGGGTCCTACGAGCAGTACTTC.

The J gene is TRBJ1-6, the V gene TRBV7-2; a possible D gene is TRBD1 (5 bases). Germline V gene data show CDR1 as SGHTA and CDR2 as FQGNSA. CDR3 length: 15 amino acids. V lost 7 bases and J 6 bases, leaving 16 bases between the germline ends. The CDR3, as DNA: TGTGCCAGCAACCGGTGGGGGGTCCTTAATTCACCCCTCCACTTT. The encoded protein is CASNRWGVLNSPLHF.

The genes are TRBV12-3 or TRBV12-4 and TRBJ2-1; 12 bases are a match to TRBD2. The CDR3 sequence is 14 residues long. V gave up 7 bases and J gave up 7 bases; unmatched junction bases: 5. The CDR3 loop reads CASISSGGGNEQFF. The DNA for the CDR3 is TGTGCCAGCATCTCTAGCGGGGGGGGGAATGAGCAGTTCTTC.

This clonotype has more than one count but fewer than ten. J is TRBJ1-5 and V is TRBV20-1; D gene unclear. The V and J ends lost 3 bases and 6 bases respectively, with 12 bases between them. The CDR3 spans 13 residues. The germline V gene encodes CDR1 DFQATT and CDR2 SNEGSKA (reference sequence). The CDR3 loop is CSASQQRTQPQHF. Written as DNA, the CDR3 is TGCAGTGCTAGTCAACAGAGGACTCAGCCCCAGCATTTT.

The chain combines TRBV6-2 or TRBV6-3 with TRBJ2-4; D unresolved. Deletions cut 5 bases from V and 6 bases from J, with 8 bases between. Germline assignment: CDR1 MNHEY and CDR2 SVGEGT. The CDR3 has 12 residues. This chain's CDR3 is CASSPSGNIQYF. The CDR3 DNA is TGTGCCAGCAGTCCTTCCGGAAACATTCAGTACTTC.

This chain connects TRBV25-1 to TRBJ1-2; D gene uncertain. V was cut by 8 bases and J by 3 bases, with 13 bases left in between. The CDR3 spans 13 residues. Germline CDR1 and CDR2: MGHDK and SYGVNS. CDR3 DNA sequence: TGTGCCAGCCGAGGAGGGCTGGACTATGGCTACACCTTC. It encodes CASRGGLDYGYTF.

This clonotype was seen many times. The CDR3 loop reads CASSEETGPSPLHF. CDR3 DNA sequence: TGTGCCAGCAGTGAAGAAACAGGGCCATCACCCCTCCACTTT. The chain employs TRBV6-1 and TRBJ1-6, with TRBD1 as a possible D gene (6 bases). Germline V gives CDR1 MNHNS, CDR2 SASEGT. CDR3 length equals 14 residues. With 1 base removed from V and 10 bases from J, the gap between germline ends came to 11 bases.

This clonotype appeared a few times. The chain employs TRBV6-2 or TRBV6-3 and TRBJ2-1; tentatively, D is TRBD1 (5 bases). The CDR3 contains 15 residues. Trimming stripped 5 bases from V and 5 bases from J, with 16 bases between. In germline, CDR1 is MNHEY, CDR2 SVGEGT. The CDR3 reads CASSVGHNTNNEQFF. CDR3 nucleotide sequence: TGTGCCAGCAGTGTCGGACATAATACTAACAATGAGCAGTTCTTC.

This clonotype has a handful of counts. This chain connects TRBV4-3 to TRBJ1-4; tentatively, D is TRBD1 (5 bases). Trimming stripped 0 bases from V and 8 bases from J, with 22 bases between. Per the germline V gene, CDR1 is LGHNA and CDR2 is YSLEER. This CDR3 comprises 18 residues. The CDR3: CASSQDRLGTQDWEKLFF. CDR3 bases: TGCGCCAGCAGCCAAGATCGCTTAGGGACCCAAGATTGGGAAAAACTGTTTTTT.

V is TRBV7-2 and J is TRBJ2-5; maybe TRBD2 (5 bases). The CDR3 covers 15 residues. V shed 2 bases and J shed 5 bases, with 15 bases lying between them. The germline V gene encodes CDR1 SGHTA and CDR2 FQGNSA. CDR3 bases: TGTGCCAGCAGCTTAAATAGGGAGTCTTTGGAGACCCAGTACTTC. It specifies CASSLNRESLETQYF.

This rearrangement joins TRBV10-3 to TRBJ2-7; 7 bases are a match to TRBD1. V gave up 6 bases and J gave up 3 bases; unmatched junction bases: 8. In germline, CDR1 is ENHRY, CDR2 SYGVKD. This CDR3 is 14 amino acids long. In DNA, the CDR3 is TGTGCCATCAGGGCCACAGGGGCCCTCTACGAGCAGTACTTC. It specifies CAIRATGALYEQYF.

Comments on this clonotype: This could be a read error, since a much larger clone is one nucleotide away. DNA of the CDR3: TGTGCCAGCAGCCAAGCAGTACCGTTTACTAGCATAGATACGCAGTATTTT. Translating gives CASSQAVPFTSIDTQYF. This chain links TRBV14 with TRBJ2-3; a weak D match, TRBD2 (6 bases). The length of the CDR3 is 17 residues. Germline V gene lookup returns CDR1 SGHDN and CDR2 FVKESK.

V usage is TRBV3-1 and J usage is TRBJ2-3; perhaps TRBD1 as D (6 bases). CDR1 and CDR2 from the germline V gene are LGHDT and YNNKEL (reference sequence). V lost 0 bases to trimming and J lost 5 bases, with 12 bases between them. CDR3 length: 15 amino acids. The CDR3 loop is CASSQDLGAEDTQYF. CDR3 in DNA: TGTGCCAGCAGCCAAGATTTGGGGGCGGAAGATACGCAGTATTTT.